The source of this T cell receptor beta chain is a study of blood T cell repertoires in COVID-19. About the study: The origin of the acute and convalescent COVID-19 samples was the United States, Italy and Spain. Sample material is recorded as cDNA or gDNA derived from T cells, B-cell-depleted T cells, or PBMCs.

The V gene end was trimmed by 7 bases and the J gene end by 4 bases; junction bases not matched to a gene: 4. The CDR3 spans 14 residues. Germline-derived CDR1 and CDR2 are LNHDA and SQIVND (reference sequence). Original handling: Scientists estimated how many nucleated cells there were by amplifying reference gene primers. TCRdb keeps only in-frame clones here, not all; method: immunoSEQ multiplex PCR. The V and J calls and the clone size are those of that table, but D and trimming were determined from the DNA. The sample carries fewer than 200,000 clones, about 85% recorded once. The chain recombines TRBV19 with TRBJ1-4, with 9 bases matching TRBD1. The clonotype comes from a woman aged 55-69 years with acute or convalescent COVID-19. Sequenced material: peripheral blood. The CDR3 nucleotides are TGTGCCAGTACCCCGGGACAGGGTAATGAAAAACTGTTTTTT. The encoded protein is CASTPGQGNEKLFF.